The 8 T cell receptor beta chains in this list originate from one sample, sequenced in a study of OX40 agonist ivuxolimab in advanced cancers. The table came from immunoSEQ multiplex PCR; TCRdb's copy has only in-frame clones and leaves some out. The sample includes roughly 17,000 clones, approximately 86% of them seen just once. The material was CD4+ or CD8+ T cells sorted from blood, obtained in a trial of the OX40 agonist ivuxolimab. These receptors all come from an adult with an advanced solid tumor such as melanoma, head and neck, liver or kidney cancer.

The genes are TRBV19 and TRBJ2-1, with 15 nucleotides matching TRBD2. Germline CDR1 is LNHDA and CDR2 is SQIVND (reference sequence). Trimming at V came to 7 bases and at J to 10 bases, leaving 8 bases not matched to a gene. This CDR3 region has 15 residues. In nucleotides, the CDR3 is TGTGCCAGTACCTTAGGGACTAGCGGGAGGTTAGAGCAGTTCTTC. Translated, it gives CASTLGTSGRLEQFF. The entire variable domain, with the rest obtained from reference TRBV19 and TRBJ2-1, is as follows: DGGITQSPKYLFRKEGQNVTLSCEQNLNHDAMYWYRQDPGQGLRLIYYSQIVNDFQKGDIAEGYSVSREKKESFPLTVTSAQKNPTAFYLCASTLGTSGRLEQFFGPGTRLTVL.

The chain combines TRBV28 with TRBJ1-5; no firm D call. Trimming shortened V by 11 bases and J by 5 bases, and 13 bases separated the two germline ends. CDR1 and CDR2 from the germline V gene are MDHEN and SYDVKM. There are 12 residues in the CDR3. CDR3 residues: CASADADQPQHF. The CDR3 nucleotides are TGTGCCTCTGCTGACGCGGATCAGCCCCAGCATTTT.

The J gene is TRBJ2-3, the V gene TRBV13; perhaps D is TRBD1 or TRBD2 (6 bases each). Germline CDR1 and CDR2: PRHDT and FYEKMQ (reference sequence). CDR3 length: 16 residues. The V end lost 5 bases, the J end lost 4 bases, and 19 bases lay between the germline ends. The CDR3 nucleotides are TGTGCCAGCAGCCAAGGCCAAGGGGGGTTTCCAGATACGCAGTATTTT. This gives the protein CASSQGQGGFPDTQYF.

The J gene is TRBJ1-5, the V gene TRBV18; the D gene is possibly TRBD1 (6 bases). The germline V and J ends were trimmed by 0 bases and 7 bases, with 16 bases remaining between them. The CDR3 totals 16 residues. From germline, CDR1 is KGHSH and CDR2 LQKENI. The CDR3 coding sequence is TGTGCCAGCTCACCACCGGGACAAAGTAGTCAGCAGCCCCAGCATTTT. Protein sequence: CASSPPGQSSQQPQHF.

V gene TRBV29-1 combines with J gene TRBJ2-3, with D possibly matching TRBD2 (6 bases). CDR3 length: 11 residues. Trimming cost V 7 bases and J 3 bases, with 8 bases left between them. CDR1 and CDR2 (germline): SQVTM, ANQGSEA. For the CDR3, the DNA is TGCAGCGCCGGGGGTACAGATACGCAGTATTTT. Amino acid sequence: CSAGGTDTQYF.

The chain is built from TRBV7-9 and TRBJ2-1; D is ambiguous. Trimming cost V 5 bases and J 0 bases, with 5 bases left between them. CDR1 SEHNR and CDR2 FQNEAQ come from the germline V gene (reference sequence). The CDR3 is 13 amino acids. In nucleotides, the CDR3 is TGTGCCAGCAGCCTCAACTCCTACAATGAGCAGTTCTTC. Encoded protein: CASSLNSYNEQFF.

This clone was seen a few times. This chain uses TRBV14 with TRBJ1-6; TRBD1 is a possible D gene (5 bases). CDR3 length: 17 amino acids. V gave up 3 bases and J gave up 2 bases, with 14 bases separating them. Germline V gives CDR1 SGHDN, CDR2 FVKESK. The CDR3 DNA sequence: TGTGCCAGCAGCCAGGGGGAAACGACGGCCTATAATTCACCCCTCCACTTT. Translation: CASSQGETTAYNSPLHF.

This CDR3 reads CASSPQRHSNQPQHF. The CDR3 bases are TGTGCCAGCTCACCACAACGACATAGCAATCAGCCCCAGCATTTT. The genes are TRBV18 and TRBJ1-5; D not certain. Germline V gives CDR1 KGHSH, CDR2 LQKENI. CDR3 length: 15 residues. Trimming removed 1 base at V and 0 bases at J, with 7 bases between.